The text below deals with one T cell receptor beta chain. Its antigen remains unidentified. This sample was taken from a study of CD4 T cell repertoires in COVID-19. Repertoires were generated with immunoSEQ multiplex PCR, while TCRdb's copy carries only in-frame clones and drops some. The repertoire holds 60,000 to 90,000 clones, with roughly 85% as singletons. Trimming took 5 bases from V and 7 from J, leaving 15 bases between them. The CDR3 length is 14 residues. Germline loops: CDR1 SGHTA, CDR2 FQGNSA. Notes on the study in general: Two or all three memory subsets shared several highly expanded SARS-CoV-2-reactive clonotypes. Some SARS-CoV-2 clonotypes, between about 6.5 and 25%, recurred in SARS-CoV and/or HKU1 cultures.

The material was CD4+ T cells from peripheral blood, obtained after recovery from COVID-19. The sequence was collected from a human donor who had COVID-19. This chain connects TRBV7-2 to TRBJ2-1; the D gene is possibly TRBD2 (6 bases). The CDR3 loop reads CASSQLASVNEQFF. CDR3 in DNA: TGTGCCAGCAGCCAGTTGGCTAGCGTAAATGAGCAGTTCTTC.